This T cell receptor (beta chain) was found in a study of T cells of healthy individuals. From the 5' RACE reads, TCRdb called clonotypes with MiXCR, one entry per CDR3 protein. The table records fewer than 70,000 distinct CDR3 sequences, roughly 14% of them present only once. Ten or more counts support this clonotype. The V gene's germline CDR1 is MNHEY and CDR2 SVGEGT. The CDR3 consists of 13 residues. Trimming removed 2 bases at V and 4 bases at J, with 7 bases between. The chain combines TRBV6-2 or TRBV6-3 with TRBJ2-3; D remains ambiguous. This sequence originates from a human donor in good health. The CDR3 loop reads CASSYVPADTQYF. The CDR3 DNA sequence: TGTGCCAGCAGTTACGTGCCAGCAGATACGCAGTATTTT.